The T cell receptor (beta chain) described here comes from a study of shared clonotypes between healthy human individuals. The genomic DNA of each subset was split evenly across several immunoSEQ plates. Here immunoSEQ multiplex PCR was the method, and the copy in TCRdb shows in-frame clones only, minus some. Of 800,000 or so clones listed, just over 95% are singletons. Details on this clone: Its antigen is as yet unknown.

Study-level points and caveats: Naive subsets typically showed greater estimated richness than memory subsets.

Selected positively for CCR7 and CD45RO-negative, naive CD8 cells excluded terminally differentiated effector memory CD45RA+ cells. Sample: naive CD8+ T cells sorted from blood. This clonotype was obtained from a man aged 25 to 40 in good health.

The CDR3 sequence: CASSSTGGGELFF. DNA for the CDR3: TGTGCCAGCAGCTCGACGGGAGGCGGGGAGCTGTTTTTT. This rearrangement joins TRBV7-9 to TRBJ2-2; the match to TRBD2 covers 7 bases. This CDR3 contains 13 residues. Germline lookup yields CDR1 SEHNR and CDR2 FQNEAQ (reference sequence). The V and J ends lost 4 bases and 7 bases, in that order; junction bases with no gene match: 3. The full variable domain, rest sourced from reference TRBV7-9 and TRBJ2-2, is DTGVSQNPRHKITKRGQNVTFRCDPISEHNRLYWYRQTLGQGPEFLTYFQNEAQLEKSRLLSDRFSAERPKGSFSTLEIQRTEQGDSAMYLCASSSTGGGELFFGEGSRLTVL.